One and the same sample provided the 16 T cell receptor beta chains below, sequenced in a study of T cells in Graves' hyperthyroidism and ophthalmopathy. Amplified regions were TCR beta CDR3 sequences from RNA transcripts. The study used the HTBI primer set for a first-round RT-PCR of the TCR CDR3. One entry per CDR3 protein, called by TCRdb with MiXCR from the multiplex PCR reads. The sample contains fewer than 450,000 distinct CDR3 sequences, 17% of which appear only once. Sequencing input: blood. These receptors all come from a woman aged 25 to 39 with Graves' hyperthyroidism that later progressed to Graves' ophthalmopathy.

The chain joins TRBV11-1 to TRBJ2-3; 8 bases are shared with TRBD2. Germline lookup yields CDR1 SGHAT and CDR2 FQDESV (reference sequence). The CDR3 loop spans 13 amino acids. J gave up 4 bases and V 6 bases, and 3 bases lay outside the gene matches. This CDR3 reads CASRRAGADTQYF. CDR3 bases: TGTGCCAGCAGACGAGCGGGAGCAGATACGCAGTATTTT.

This clonotype was seen repeatedly, ten times or more. The V call is TRBV29-1, the J call TRBJ1-1; 11 positions match TRBD1. Germline lookup yields CDR1 SQVTM and CDR2 ANQGSEA. The CDR3 is 14 amino acids. V was clipped by 2 bases and J by 5 bases; unmatched bases: 4. CDR3 sequence (DNA): TGCAGCGTTGAAAGGACAGGGGGCTGGACTGAAGCTTTCTTT. Its translation is CSVERTGGWTEAFF.

This clonotype was found a few times. In nucleotides, the CDR3 is TGTGCCAGCAGCCTAGGGGTGGGATGGAGCTATCTGAACACTGAAGCTTTCTTT. It specifies CASSLGVGWSYLNTEAFF. The genes are TRBV6-1 and TRBJ1-1; the D gene is possibly TRBD1 (5 bases). The CDR3 runs to 18 residues. V lost 6 bases and J 0 bases, leaving 23 bases between the germline ends. In germline, CDR1 is MNHNS, CDR2 SASEGT.

This chain joins TRBV4-1 and TRBJ2-3, with TRBD2 matching 7 bases. The V gene's germline CDR1 is MGHRA and CDR2 YSYEKL. CDR3 size: 15 residues. Trimming took 0 bases from V and 1 from J; bases not matched to a gene: 1. CDR3 nucleotides: TGCGCCAGCAGCCAAGAGGCGGGGGGCACAGATACGCAGTATTTT. Translating gives CASSQEAGGTDTQYF.

This chain joins TRBV5-1 and TRBJ2-5, with D possibly being TRBD1 or TRBD2 (5 bases each). Germline CDR1 reads SGHRS; CDR2 reads YFSETQ. This CDR3 is built from 15 residues. V lost 5 bases and J lost 5, with 19 bases in between. CDR3 nucleotides: TGCGCCAGCAGATACTCTTACGAATGGGGGGAGACCCAGTACTTC. Protein: CASRYSYEWGETQYF.

This clonotype was seen at least ten times. This rearrangement joins TRBV5-1 to TRBJ2-5; D gene ambiguous. CDR3 length: 16 amino acids. V dropped 3 bases and J dropped 2 bases, with 17 bases sitting between them. CDR1 is SGHRS, CDR2 YFSETQ, per germline. Written as DNA, the CDR3 is TGCGCCAGCAGCTGGGTAACGGACCCTACTCAAGAGACCCAGTACTTC. Translating it yields CASSWVTDPTQETQYF.

The gene calls are TRBV7-8 and TRBJ1-3; a weak D match, TRBD1 (6 bases). Germline V gene sequence: CDR1 SGHVS, CDR2 FQNEAQ. Between the trimmed V and J ends, which lost 2 bases and 4 bases, there was a span of 12 bases. The CDR3 has 15 residues. CDR3: CASSLTGGDGNTIYF. The DNA of the CDR3 is TGTGCCAGCAGCTTAACGGGGGGCGACGGAAACACCATATATTTT.

This clonotype has only a few counts. The V call is TRBV4-1, the J call TRBJ2-7; D is perhaps TRBD1 (6 bases). Germline V gives CDR1 MGHRA, CDR2 YSYEKL. Trimming shortened V by 3 bases and J by 3 bases, and 15 bases separated the two germline ends. The CDR3 extends over 15 amino acids. The CDR3 bases are TGCGCCAGCAGCCAGAACAGGGAAAGGGTCTACGAGCAGTACTTC. This codes for CASSQNRERVYEQYF.

The V gene is TRBV6-5, the J gene TRBJ2-7, with a weak D call TRBD1 (5 bases). The CDR3 is 15 residues long. The germline gives CDR1 MNHEY, CDR2 SVGAGI. Trimming removed 2 bases from V and 0 bases from J, with 11 bases in between. CDR3 residues: CASSYGQGYSYEQYF. The DNA of the CDR3 is TGTGCCAGCAGTTACGGGCAGGGATACTCCTACGAGCAGTACTTC.

This clonotype occurred a few times. V gene TRBV24-1 combines with J gene TRBJ2-1; tentatively, D is TRBD1 (7 bases). The CDR3 sequence is 19 residues long. Germline lookup yields CDR1 KGHDR and CDR2 SFDVKD. V lost 2 bases to trimming and J lost 0 bases, with 19 bases between them. The CDR3 bases are TGTGCCACCAGTGATTCTATTGGAGGGGGCACGAGCTCCTACAATGAGCAGTTCTTC. Amino acids: CATSDSIGGGTSSYNEQFF.

This clonotype occurred many times. CDR3 in DNA: TGTGCCAGCAGTCACGGACAGAGCTATGGCTACACCTTC. Residues: CASSHGQSYGYTF. The chain couples TRBV27 to TRBJ1-2; D perhaps matches TRBD1 (6 bases). This CDR3 has 13 amino acids. Trimming removed 5 bases at V and 4 bases at J, with 11 bases between. Germline loops: CDR1 MNHEY, CDR2 SMNVEV (reference sequence).

This chain links TRBV15 with TRBJ1-5; TRBD1 is a possible D gene (5 bases). Germline V gene sequence: CDR1 LNHNV, CDR2 YYDKDF (reference sequence). Deletions cut 0 bases from V and 3 bases from J, with 15 bases between. The CDR3 has 17 amino acids. The CDR3 bases are TGTGCCACCAGCAGAGATCTCGGGACCGTGTCCAATCAGCCCCAGCATTTT. Protein: CATSRDLGTVSNQPQHF.

The chain is built from TRBV2 and TRBJ2-1; TRBD1 matches at 9 bases. The J segment lost 9 bases and the V segment lost 7 bases, leaving 10 bases of the junction unmatched. The CDR3 consists of 14 residues. Germline V gives CDR1 SNHLY, CDR2 FYNNEI. The CDR3 bases are TGTGCCAGCACCCCCGGGACAGGGAACGGTGAGCAGTTCTTC. Its translation: CASTPGTGNGEQFF.

The gene calls are TRBV29-1 and TRBJ2-7, with D unresolved. CDR3 length equals 13 residues. V gave up 4 bases and J gave up 3 bases, with 13 bases separating them. The germline CDR1 and CDR2 sequences are SQVTM and ANQGSEA. The CDR3 region is CSVVILDNYEQYF. The DNA of the CDR3 is TGCAGCGTTGTCATTCTGGATAACTACGAGCAGTACTTC.

This clonotype has ten or more counts. This chain uses TRBV2 with TRBJ2-5, with 7 nucleotides matching TRBD1. V was clipped by 1 base and J by 5 bases; unmatched bases: 7. Germline lookup yields CDR1 SNHLY and CDR2 FYNNEI. This CDR3 has 15 amino acids. CDR3 loop: CASSEETGNRETQYF. CDR3 nucleotide sequence: TGTGCCAGCAGTGAAGAGACAGGGAATCGGGAGACCCAGTACTTC.

At least ten counts were recorded for this clonotype. V gene TRBV18 combines with J gene TRBJ2-5; D gene unclear. The germline CDR1 and CDR2 sequences are KGHSH and LQKENI. This CDR3 contains 13 residues. V shed 3 bases and J shed 2 bases, with 7 bases lying between them. The CDR3 bases are TGTGCCAGCTCACCGGCCGGACAAGAGACCCAGTACTTC. Translation gives CASSPAGQETQYF.